This entry features one T cell receptor (beta chain) sequence. Its specificity is unknown. This specimen belongs to a study of molecular identifiers for immune sequencing clone quantification. Study results and caveats: Spiked Jurkat TCR RNA from one cell was reportedly detectable among fewer than 1.2 million naive cells. Clones that exceeded 20 RNA copies held over 98% of effector molecules, yet under 1% in naive cells. Barcode sharing among identical TCR molecules could make large clones appear smaller.

Losses at the gene ends were 5 bases for V and 0 bases for J; bases not matched to a gene: 6. The CDR3 covers 15 residues. The germline gives CDR1 PRHDT, CDR2 FYEKMQ (reference sequence). Generation of bulk TCR libraries relied on previously described methods and listed TCR primers. Using its own MiXCR run on the PCR reads, TCRdb lists one record per CDR3 protein. The data show 400,000 to 600,000 distinct CDR3 sequences, about a fifth seen once. The V and J genes are TRBV13 and TRBJ2-7, with TRBD1 identical over 8 bases. The source of this sequence is a human donor in good health. Some libraries in this study had Jurkat cell RNA spiked in. The sequenced sample was naive CD8+ T cells from blood, with Jurkat cell RNA spiked in. Subset given: FACS-sorted CD8+CD4-CCR7+CD45RA+ naive T cells. The CDR3 reads CASSPPGTGSYEQYF. CDR3 nucleotides: TGTGCCAGCAGCCCCCCCGGGACAGGCTCCTACGAGCAGTACTTC.